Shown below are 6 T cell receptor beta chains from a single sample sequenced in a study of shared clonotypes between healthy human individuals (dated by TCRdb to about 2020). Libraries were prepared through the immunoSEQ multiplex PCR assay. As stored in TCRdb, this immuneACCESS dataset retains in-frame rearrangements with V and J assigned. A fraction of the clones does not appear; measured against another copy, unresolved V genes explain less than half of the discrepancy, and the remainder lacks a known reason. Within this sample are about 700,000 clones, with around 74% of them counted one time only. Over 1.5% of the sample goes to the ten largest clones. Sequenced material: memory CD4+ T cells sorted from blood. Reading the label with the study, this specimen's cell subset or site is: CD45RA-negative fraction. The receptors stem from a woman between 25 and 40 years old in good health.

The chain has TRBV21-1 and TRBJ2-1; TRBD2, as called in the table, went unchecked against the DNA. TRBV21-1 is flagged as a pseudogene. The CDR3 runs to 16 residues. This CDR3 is CASSKDLRERCYEQFF. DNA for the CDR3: TGTGCCAGCAGCAAAGATTTACGGGAGCGTTGCTATGAGCAGTTCTTC.

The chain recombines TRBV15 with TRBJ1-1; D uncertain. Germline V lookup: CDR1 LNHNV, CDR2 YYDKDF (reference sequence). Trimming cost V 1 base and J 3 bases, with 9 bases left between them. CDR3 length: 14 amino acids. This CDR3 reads CATSRGHDYTEAFF. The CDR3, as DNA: TGTGCCACCAGCAGAGGACACGATTACACTGAAGCTTTCTTT.

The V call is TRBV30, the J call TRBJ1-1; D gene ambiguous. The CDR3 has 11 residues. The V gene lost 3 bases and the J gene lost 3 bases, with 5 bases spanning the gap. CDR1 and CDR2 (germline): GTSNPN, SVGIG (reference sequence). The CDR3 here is CAWRDYTEAFF. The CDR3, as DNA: TGTGCCTGGAGGGATTACACTGAAGCTTTCTTT.

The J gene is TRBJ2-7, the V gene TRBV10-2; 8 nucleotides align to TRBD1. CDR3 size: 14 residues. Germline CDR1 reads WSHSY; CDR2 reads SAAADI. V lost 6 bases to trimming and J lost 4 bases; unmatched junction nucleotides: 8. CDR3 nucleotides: TGCGCCAGCAGAGGGACAGGACCCGGTTACGAGCAGTACTTC. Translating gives CASRGTGPGYEQYF.

The CDR3 DNA sequence: TGTGCCTGGAGTGTACAAGTCAGCCCTTTTAGGGCCTCTGGAAACACCATATATTTT. Protein product: CAWSVQVSPFRASGNTIYF. The chain has TRBV30 and TRBJ1-3, with D uncertain. Germline values: CDR1 GTSNPN, CDR2 SVGIG (reference sequence). V was trimmed by 0 bases and J by 0 bases, leaving 21 bases between them. The CDR3 consists of 19 residues.

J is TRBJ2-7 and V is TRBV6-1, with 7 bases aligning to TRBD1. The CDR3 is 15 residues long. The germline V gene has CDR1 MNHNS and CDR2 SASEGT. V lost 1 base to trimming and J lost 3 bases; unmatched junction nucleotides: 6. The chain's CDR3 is CASSEEDRSDYEQYF. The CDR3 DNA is TGTGCCAGCAGTGAAGAGGACAGGTCAGACTACGAGCAGTACTTC.